This is a list of T cell receptor beta chains from one sample in a study of response to subunit inactivated influenza vaccine. TCRdb recomputed calls from the RT-PCR reads with MiXCR, one row per CDR3 protein. The sample includes about 650,000 distinct CDR3 sequences, approximately 15% seen only once; the top ten take more than 9%. The specimen comprised PBMCs from blood, sampled 11 to 12 days after vaccination. These receptors all come from a man in his fifties or sixties who received an inactivated influenza vaccine. The CDR3 runs from the conserved cysteine through the conserved F or W. Fields, in order: J gene, V gene, D gene, clone size, CDR3 protein, CDR3 DNA. D genes are given only for firm matches. Clone size is not always given. Where it is, it says once, few, many or a class for expanded clones.

>TRBJ2-2|TRBV20-1|TRBD2|-
CSATSGTPNTGELFF
TGCAGTGCTACTAGCGGGACGCCGAACACCGGGGAGCTGTTTTTT
>TRBJ2-3|TRBV18|-|-
CASSPVQVVLADTQYF
TGTGCCAGCTCACCAGTACAGGTGGTTCTGGCAGATACGCAGTATTTT
>TRBJ2-7|TRBV7-2|-|many
CASSPKGSYEQYF
TGTGCCAGCAGCCCCAAGGGGTCCTACGAGCAGTACTTC
>TRBJ1-1|TRBV7-8|-|many
CASSLGSRNTEAFF
TGTGCCAGCAGCTTAGGGTCGAGGAACACTGAAGCTTTCTTT
>TRBJ2-1|TRBV29-1|-|many
CSVEYRDGNNEQFF
TGCAGCGTTGAGTACCGGGACGGGAACAATGAGCAGTTCTTC
>TRBJ1-3|TRBV28|-|few
CASSSSGVIGNTIYF
TGTGCCAGCAGTTCCTCAGGGGTTATTGGAAACACCATATATTTT
>TRBJ1-2|TRBV11-2|-|-
CASSFSAGGYTF
TGTGCCAGCAGCTTCTCAGCGGGCGGCTACACCTTC
>TRBJ2-7|TRBV20-1|-|few
CSAPRQGGIKSHEQYF
TGCAGTGCCCCGCGGCAGGGGGGAATCAAGTCCCACGAGCAGTACTTC
>TRBJ1-1|TRBV4-1|-|-
CASSQDQVGTEAFF
TGCGCCAGCAGCCAAGATCAGGTGGGCACTGAAGCTTTCTTT
>TRBJ2-6|TRBV3-1|TRBD1|few
CASSQGRDRVRSGANVLTF
TGTGCCAGCAGCCAAGGGCGGGACAGGGTTCGGTCTGGGGCCAACGTCCTGACTTTC
>TRBJ2-1|TRBV12-3/TRBV12-4|-|few
CASSFAGSYNEQFF
TGTGCCAGCAGTTTTGCGGGGTCCTACAATGAGCAGTTCTTC
>TRBJ2-1|TRBV6-1|TRBD1|few
CASSPGQGSPSSYNEQFF
TGTGCCAGCAGCCCAGGACAGGGTAGTCCAAGCTCCTACAATGAGCAGTTCTTC
>TRBJ1-2|TRBV6-2/TRBV6-3|-|many
CASSTRQERDGYTF
TGTGCCAGCAGTACGCGACAGGAACGAGATGGCTACACCTTC
>TRBJ1-5|TRBV6-1|-|-
CASSEWGMNNQPQHF
TGTGCCAGCAGTGAATGGGGGATGAACAATCAGCCCCAGCATTTT
>TRBJ1-5|TRBV6-1|TRBD1|few
CASTRVTGYNQPQHF
TGTGCCAGCACCCGAGTGACAGGGTATAATCAGCCCCAGCATTTT
>TRBJ2-1|TRBV29-1|-|-
CSVGGLIYNEQFF
TGCAGCGTTGGGGGGCTTATCTACAATGAGCAGTTCTTC
>TRBJ2-1|TRBV14|-|-
CASSYAGTGPNEQFF
TGTGCCAGCAGCTACGCCGGAACAGGGCCCAATGAGCAGTTCTTC
>TRBJ2-7|TRBV15|-|few
CATSSYLAQRETYEQYF
TGTGCCACCAGCTCCTACCTTGCTCAACGGGAAACCTACGAGCAGTACTTC
>TRBJ2-7|TRBV7-6|TRBD1|-
CASSLGDSNYEQYF
TGTGCCAGCAGCCTAGGGGACAGCAACTACGAGCAGTACTTC
>TRBJ2-7|TRBV24-1|-|few
CATSEPQGREQYF
TGTGCCACCAGTGAGCCACAGGGACGCGAGCAGTACTTC
>TRBJ2-3|TRBV7-2|-|-
CASSLAQGFTGTQYF
TGTGCCAGCAGCTTAGCGCAGGGCTTTACGGGTACGCAGTATTTT
>TRBJ2-3|TRBV20-1|-|many
CSAKGSSGGGPDTQYF
TGCAGTGCCAAGGGTTCTAGCGGAGGGGGCCCAGATACGCAGTATTTT
>TRBJ1-3|TRBV5-1|-|few
CASSLGQAFPGNTIYF
TGCGCCAGCAGCTTGGGACAAGCCTTTCCTGGAAACACCATATATTTT
>TRBJ1-2|TRBV2|TRBD1|few
CASGPSSGQLNYGYTF
TGTGCCAGCGGGCCATCCTCGGGACAGTTGAACTATGGCTACACCTTC
>TRBJ2-7|TRBV12-3/TRBV12-4|TRBD2|-
CASSLRGGRSYEQYF
TGTGCCAGCAGTTTACGCGGGGGGCGCTCCTACGAGCAGTACTTC
>TRBJ2-2|TRBV5-1|-|-
CASSPSRRDTGELFF
TGCGCCAGCAGCCCCTCCCGAAGGGACACCGGGGAGCTGTTTTTT
>TRBJ2-3|TRBV16|-|many
CASSQQGGDTQYF
TGTGCCAGCAGCCAACAAGGGGGAGATACGCAGTATTTT
>TRBJ1-4|TRBV29-1|-|-
CSVRPGVNEKLFF
TGCAGCGTGAGACCAGGGGTTAATGAAAAACTGTTTTTT
>TRBJ1-2|TRBV18|TRBD1|-
CASSPGPGTGEGGYTF
TGTGCCAGCTCACCAGGTCCCGGGACAGGAGAAGGTGGCTACACCTTC
>TRBJ1-6|TRBV9|-|-
CASSAYQGNSPLHF
TGTGCCAGCAGCGCTTATCAGGGGAATTCACCCCTCCACTTT
>TRBJ2-1|TRBV4-3|TRBD2|-
CASSQRGLAGGEFF
TGCGCCAGCAGCCAAAGGGGACTAGCGGGAGGAGAGTTCTTC
>TRBJ2-1|TRBV5-1|TRBD2|few
CASSTGLDGQFF
TGCGCCAGCAGCACTGGACTAGATGGGCAGTTCTTC
>TRBJ1-1|TRBV10-2|TRBD1|few
CASSEGTGLTEAFF
TGCGCCAGCAGTGAAGGGACAGGTTTGACTGAAGCTTTCTTT
>TRBJ2-3|TRBV5-1|-|few
CASSLQTTSTDTQYF
TGCGCCAGCAGTTTGCAGACGACTAGCACAGATACGCAGTATTTT
>TRBJ1-1|TRBV6-1|-|-
CASSPTGGGYGAFF
TGTGCCAGCAGTCCAACCGGGGGGGGCTATGGGGCTTTCTTT
>TRBJ1-5|TRBV6-1|-|few
CASSATGSVANQPQHF
TGTGCCAGCAGTGCGACAGGTTCGGTAGCAAATCAGCCCCAGCATTTT
>TRBJ1-1|TRBV19|-|-
CASSGLRNTEAFF
TGTGCCAGTTCGGGACTAAGGAACACTGAAGCTTTCTTT
>TRBJ1-1|TRBV11-2|-|-
CASSPAVPSMNTEAFF
TGTGCCAGCAGCCCGGCGGTCCCGAGTATGAACACTGAAGCTTTCTTT
>TRBJ2-1|TRBV27|TRBD2|-
CASSLSGTTYNEQFF
TGTGCCAGCAGTTTATCCGGGACTACCTACAATGAGCAGTTCTTC
>TRBJ2-1|TRBV7-2|-|many
CASSLVGDYNEQFF
TGTGCCAGCAGCTTAGTCGGAGATTACAATGAGCAGTTCTTC
>TRBJ1-1|TRBV25-1|TRBD1|many
CASSEYRGSTEAFF
TGTGCCAGCAGTGAATACAGGGGGAGTACTGAAGCTTTCTTT
>TRBJ1-1|TRBV29-1|-|-
CSALGLLGMNTEAFF
TGCAGCGCTTTAGGCCTGTTGGGGATGAACACTGAAGCTTTCTTT
>TRBJ2-1|TRBV6-5|TRBD2|-
CASSYSAGGGARFYEQFF
TGTGCCAGCAGTTACTCAGCTGGCGGGGGGGCACGGTTCTATGAGCAGTTCTTC
>TRBJ2-1|TRBV4-2|-|many
CASSQDRTGLNEQFF
TGTGCCAGCAGCCAAGATCGAACAGGGCTGAATGAGCAGTTCTTC
>TRBJ1-2|TRBV7-9|TRBD1|many
CASSFVDRGYGYTF
TGTGCCAGCAGCTTCGTCGACAGGGGATATGGCTACACCTTC
>TRBJ2-7|TRBV18|-|-
CASSPNTRGNEQYF
TGTGCCAGCTCACCAAATACAAGGGGAAACGAGCAGTACTTC
>TRBJ1-1|TRBV7-9|-|many
CASSLGTGNTEAFF
TGTGCCAGCAGCTTGGGGACGGGGAACACTGAAGCTTTCTTT
>TRBJ1-3|TRBV9|-|few
CASSVADPGNTIYF
TGTGCCAGCAGCGTAGCCGACCCTGGAAACACCATATATTTT
>TRBJ2-3|TRBV6-5|TRBD2|many
CASSYFVAGGTDTQYF
TGTGCCAGCAGTTACTTTGTAGCGGGAGGCACAGATACGCAGTATTTT
>TRBJ1-6|TRBV12-3/TRBV12-4|-|few
CASKGGQDSRALHF
TGTGCCAGCAAGGGGGGGCAGGACAGCAGGGCCCTCCACTTT
>TRBJ2-5|TRBV7-2|TRBD2|few
CASSLRRGGTYQETQYF
TGTGCCAGCAGCTTAAGGCGGGGGGGCACTTACCAAGAGACCCAGTACTTC
>TRBJ2-7|TRBV6-2/TRBV6-3|TRBD2|few
CASTLTGGSYEQYF
TGTGCCAGCACTCTGACGGGGGGTTCCTACGAGCAGTACTTC
>TRBJ2-1|TRBV2|-|-
CASSKGQPGEGEQFF
TGTGCCAGCAGCAAGGGACAGCCAGGGGAGGGTGAGCAGTTCTTC
>TRBJ2-7|TRBV28|-|few
CASSSRGLYEQYF
TGTGCCAGCAGTTCGCGGGGACTCTACGAGCAGTACTTC
>TRBJ2-1|TRBV18|-|few
CASSQTGTVSYNEQFF
TGTGCCAGCTCACAGACCGGGACGGTCTCCTACAATGAGCAGTTCTTC